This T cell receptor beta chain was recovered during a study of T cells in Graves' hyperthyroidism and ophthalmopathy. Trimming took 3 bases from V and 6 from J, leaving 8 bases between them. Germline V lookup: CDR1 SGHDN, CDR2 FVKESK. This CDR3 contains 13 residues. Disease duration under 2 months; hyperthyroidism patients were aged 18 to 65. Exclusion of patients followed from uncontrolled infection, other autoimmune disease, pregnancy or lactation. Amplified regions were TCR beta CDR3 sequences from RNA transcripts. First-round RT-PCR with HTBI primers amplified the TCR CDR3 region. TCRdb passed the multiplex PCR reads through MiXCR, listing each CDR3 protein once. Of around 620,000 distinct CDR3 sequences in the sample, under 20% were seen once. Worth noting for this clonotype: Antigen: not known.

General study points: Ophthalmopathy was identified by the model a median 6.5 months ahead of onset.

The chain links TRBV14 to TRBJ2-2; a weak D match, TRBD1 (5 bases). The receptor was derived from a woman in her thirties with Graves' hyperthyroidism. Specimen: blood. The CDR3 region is CASSHVGAGELFF. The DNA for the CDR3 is TGTGCCAGCAGCCATGTAGGGGCCGGGGAGCTGTTTTTT.